Each of the 20 T cell receptor beta chains below was sequenced from the same sample in a study of T cell changes during pregnancy in multiple sclerosis. Sequencing used immunoSEQ multiplex PCR; TCRdb keeps in-frame clones, though not all of them. The table has 40,000 to 50,000 clones, less than 95% seen once. The material was CD8+ T cells from peripheral blood mononuclear cells, obtained in the first trimester of pregnancy. The receptors here all came from a female donor with multiple sclerosis, enrolled in a pregnancy study.

This chain uses TRBV7-8 with TRBJ2-7; 7 bases map to TRBD1. In germline, CDR1 is SGHVS, CDR2 FQNEAQ. The CDR3 spans 15 residues. With V trimmed by 5 bases and J by 2 bases, 9 bases remained unmatched. The CDR3 nucleotides read TGTGCCAGCAGCATAAACCCGGGACAGCCCTACGAGCAGTACTTC. Protein sequence: CASSINPGQPYEQYF.

The rearrangement joins TRBV7-6 to TRBJ2-7; D is uncertain. Trimming took off 1 base at V and 7 bases at J, with 11 bases between the two ends. CDR1 and CDR2 from the germline V gene are SGHVS and FNYEAQ. The CDR3 runs 13 residues. The CDR3 DNA reads TGTGCCAGCAGCTTAGAACTATCCCTAGAGCAGTACTTC. This sequence encodes CASSLELSLEQYF. The variable domain in full, with the rest retrieved from reference TRBV7-6 and TRBJ2-7, is GAGVSQSPRYKVTKRGQDVALRCDPISGHVSLYWYRQALGQGPEFLTYFNYEAQQDKSGLPNDRFSAERPEGSISTLTIQRTEQRDSAMYRCASSLELSLEQYFGPGTRLTVT.

This chain connects TRBV27 to TRBJ1-1; D is perhaps TRBD1 (5 bases). The ends were cut back, 4 bases at V and 3 bases at J, with 18 bases in the middle. Germline V gene lookup returns CDR1 MNHEY and CDR2 SMNVEV (reference sequence). The CDR3 runs 16 residues. The CDR3 DNA reads as TGTGCCAGCAGTTCCACAAAGGGGCAGGCCTACACTGAAGCTTTCTTT. It is translated as CASSSTKGQAYTEAFF.

The V gene is TRBV28, the J gene TRBJ2-7; D is unresolved. The V end lost 10 bases, the J end lost 2 bases, and 18 bases lay between the germline ends. Germline assignment: CDR1 MDHEN and CDR2 SYDVKM. The CDR3 length is 14 residues. DNA for the CDR3: TGTGCCACGAACGAGGAGCGCCTCCCCTACGAGCAGTACTTC. Residues: CATNEERLPYEQYF.

The rearrangement links TRBV6-5 to TRBJ2-7; 8 bases align to TRBD2. This CDR3 spans 15 amino acids. Trimming cost V 6 bases and J 2 bases; bases outside gene matches: 9. Per the germline V gene, CDR1 is MNHEY and CDR2 is SVGAGI. The CDR3 nucleotides read TGTGCCAGCAGCCTAGCGGGCCCTTCTGCCTACGAGCAGTACTTC. Its protein product is CASSLAGPSAYEQYF.

This sequence joins TRBV19 and TRBJ2-1, with TRBD2 identical over 7 bases. The CDR3 loop spans 14 amino acids. CDR1 is LNHDA, CDR2 SQIVND, per germline (reference sequence). V was pared by 7 bases and J by 2 bases, with 5 bases of the junction left unmatched. The CDR3 sequence: CASIAGLPYNEQFF. The DNA of the CDR3 is TGTGCCAGTATCGCGGGACTACCCTACAATGAGCAGTTCTTC.

The rearrangement uses TRBV5-4 and TRBJ2-3; no definite D call. Germline CDR1 is SGHNT and CDR2 is YYREEE (reference sequence). V was cut by 0 bases and J by 6 bases, with 2 bases left in between. The CDR3 has 11 residues. This chain's CDR3 is CASSLADTQYF. Written as DNA, the CDR3 is TGTGCCAGCAGCTTGGCGGATACGCAGTATTTT.

The J gene is TRBJ2-3, the V gene TRBV6-6, with a weak D call TRBD1 (5 bases). The CDR3 is 14 amino acids. CDR1 and CDR2 from the germline V gene are MNHNY and SVGAGI (reference sequence). Trimming removed 6 bases from V and 0 bases from J, with 10 bases in between. Here the CDR3 reads CASRGLGSTDTQYF. The CDR3 region has the DNA TGTGCCAGCAGGGGGCTGGGAAGCACAGATACGCAGTATTTT.

The chain couples TRBV12-5 to TRBJ1-4; D gene uncertain. The CDR3 is 16 amino acids. The germline CDR1 and CDR2 sequences are LGHNT and FRNRAP. V was shortened by 3 bases and J by 7 bases, with 18 bases between the two germline ends. CDR3 sequence reads: CASGFELGARTEKLFF. Written as DNA, the CDR3 is TGTGCTAGTGGTTTTGAATTGGGAGCGAGGACTGAAAAACTGTTTTTT.

The chain couples TRBV30 to TRBJ2-5, with 9 bases aligning to TRBD1. V trimming: 6 bases; J trimming: 5 bases; junction bases outside the gene matches: 4. Germline-derived CDR1 and CDR2 are GTSNPN and SVGIG (reference sequence). CDR3 length equals 12 residues. The CDR3 loop is CACTGGWETQYF. DNA for the CDR3: TGTGCCTGTACAGGGGGCTGGGAGACCCAGTACTTC.

The J gene is TRBJ1-2, the V gene TRBV4-1; D is undetermined. V lost 0 bases and J 4 bases, leaving 9 bases between the germline ends. CDR1 MGHRA and CDR2 YSYEKL come from the germline V gene. CDR3 length equals 14 residues. CDR3 nucleotides: TGCGCCAGCAGCCAAGAGGGTTCGGGCTATGGCTACACCTTC. Translation: CASSQEGSGYGYTF.

The rearrangement links TRBV19 to TRBJ2-7; D uncertain. Germline V gene lookup returns CDR1 LNHDA and CDR2 SQIVND (reference sequence). This CDR3 is 14 amino acids long. V dropped 8 bases and J dropped 3 bases, with 17 bases sitting between them. DNA of the CDR3: TGTGCCAGTTCCCAAGCCCTGGCAGGCTACGAGCAGTACTTC. Its translation is CASSQALAGYEQYF.

This rearrangement joins TRBV10-3 to TRBJ2-5, with D unclear. Germline V CDR1 and CDR2: ENHRY, SYGVKD. V was trimmed by 3 bases and J by 3 bases, leaving 8 bases between them. The CDR3 spans 13 residues. CDR3 sequence (DNA): TGTGCCATCAGTGATGCCGGAGAAGAGACCCAGTACTTC. Its translation: CAISDAGEETQYF.

The chain carries TRBV4-2 and TRBJ2-1; perhaps TRBD1 as D (5 bases). Germline V gene data show CDR1 as LGHNA and CDR2 as YNFKEQ. The CDR3 sequence is 19 residues long. The germline V and J ends were trimmed by 4 bases and 3 bases, with 25 bases remaining between them. For the CDR3, the DNA is TGTGCCAGCAGCCCCCTCGCTGGACACCGGATGACAGACTACAATGAGCAGTTCTTC. This encodes CASSPLAGHRMTDYNEQFF.

The rearrangement links TRBV27 to TRBJ2-5; 10 bases agree with TRBD2. The CDR3 is 18 residues long. The V gene end was trimmed by 1 base and the J gene end by 1 base; junction bases not matched to a gene: 9. Germline loops: CDR1 MNHEY, CDR2 SMNVEV (reference sequence). The CDR3 is CASSLFPGASGGQETQYF. The DNA for the CDR3 is TGTGCCAGCAGTTTATTTCCCGGGGCTAGCGGGGGCCAAGAGACCCAGTACTTC.

The chain has TRBV7-6 and TRBJ2-1, with 7 bases lining up with TRBD1. The CDR3 runs to 17 residues. After removal of 5 bases from V and 0 bases from J, the junction contained 10 bases not matched to a gene. The germline CDR1 and CDR2 sequences are SGHVS and FNYEAQ. CDR3 region: CASSPIGRDSSYNEQFF. The CDR3 nucleotides are TGTGCCAGCAGCCCCATTGGCCGGGACAGCTCCTACAATGAGCAGTTCTTC.

The chain has TRBV7-3 and TRBJ1-6; D possibly corresponds to TRBD1 (5 bases). Germline loops: CDR1 SGHTA, CDR2 FQGTGA. Trimming removed 1 base at V and 11 bases at J, with 9 bases between. The CDR3 runs 13 residues. CDR3 in DNA: TGTGCCAGCAGCTTAAGGGGGGAACCACCCCTCCACTTT. Encoded protein: CASSLRGEPPLHF.

The V call is TRBV14, the J call TRBJ2-7; tentative D call: TRBD2 (7 bases). The CDR3 consists of 15 residues. Trimming left V 4 bases short and J 3 bases short, with 16 bases between. CDR1 is SGHDN and CDR2 is FVKESK in the germline V gene. CDR3 bases: TGTGCCAGCAGCCCCGGGGAGGGGGGAGACTACGAGCAGTACTTC. It translates to CASSPGEGGDYEQYF.

The chain's CDR3 is CASSRTGEPVVPVTQYF. In DNA, the CDR3 is TGTGCCAGCAGCCGGACGGGAGAACCGGTGGTGCCGGTGACCCAGTACTTC. The chain joins TRBV7-6 to TRBJ2-5; D perhaps matches TRBD2 (6 bases). The CDR3 extends over 17 amino acids. V lost 5 bases and J lost 7, with 26 bases in between. From germline, CDR1 is SGHVS and CDR2 FNYEAQ.

This clone occurred a few times. This chain links TRBV19 with TRBJ1-1; D remains ambiguous. CDR3 length equals 14 residues. CDR1 is LNHDA, CDR2 SQIVND, per germline (reference sequence). V was pared by 1 base and J by 4 bases, with 10 bases between. CDR3 DNA sequence: TGTGCCAGTAGTATAGCCTCGCGGGGCACTGAAGCTTTCTTT. Translated, it gives CASSIASRGTEAFF. Combining the CDR3 with reference TRBV19 and TRBJ1-1 gives the whole variable domain DGGITQSPKYLFRKEGQNVTLSCEQNLNHDAMYWYRQDPGQGLRLIYYSQIVNDFQKGDIAEGYSVSREKKESFPLTVTSAQKNPTAFYLCASSIASRGTEAFFGQGTRLTVV.